Reported below is one T cell receptor (beta chain). Residents of about two dozen US areas, aged about 18 to 100 years, made up the participants. In assigning cohorts, the study relied on participant-reported clinical history. CDR1 and CDR2 (germline): DFQATT, SNEGSKA (reference sequence). The length of the CDR3 is 11 residues. Deletions cut 6 bases from V and 7 bases from J, with 10 bases between. The data stem from a study of blood T cell repertoires in COVID-19. Authors' processing steps: Reference gene primer amplification gave nucleated cell count estimates. Clones were sequenced by immunoSEQ multiplex PCR, and TCRdb holds only the in-frame ones, with some missing. D and trimming come from the DNA, and the V and J calls and clone size come from that table. The sample comprises 200,000 to 300,000 clones, approximately 86% of which are singletons, and 2.5% to 3.5% rests with the top ten.

Sequencing input: PBMCs or T cells enriched from blood (not recorded which). The chain recombines TRBV20-1 with TRBJ2-1, with D tentatively TRBD1 (6 bases). This TCR was sampled from a woman aged 35 to 49 with acute COVID-19. The CDR3 nucleotides are TGCAGTGCGACCGGGACAAATGAGCAGTTCTTC. It is translated as CSATGTNEQFF.